These 26 T cell receptor beta chains originate from one sample sequenced in a study of shared clonotypes between healthy human individuals. TCRdb's copy holds only in-frame clones and misses some; the assay was immunoSEQ multiplex PCR. The table shows about 1,800,000 clones, with approximately 94% occurring only once. CD45RO-negative, CCR7-selected cells formed the naive CD8 fraction, which excluded terminally differentiated effector memory CD45RA+ cells. The specimen was naive CD8+ T cells sorted from blood. These receptors all stem from a man aged 18-30 years in good health.

This chain connects TRBV9 to TRBJ2-5; D might be TRBD2 (6 bases). In germline, CDR1 is SGDLS, CDR2 YYNGEE. The CDR3 totals 14 residues. V lost 0 bases, J lost 5 bases, and 11 bases lay in between. This CDR3 is CASSVDGTSETQYF. The CDR3 DNA is TGTGCCAGCAGCGTAGACGGGACTTCGGAGACCCAGTACTTC.

CDR3 sequence: CASSPLVPDTQYF. Written as DNA, the CDR3 is TGTGCCAGCAGCCCACTAGTACCAGATACGCAGTATTTT. The chain employs TRBV7-2 and TRBJ2-3; TRBD2 is a possible D gene (5 bases). The germline V gene encodes CDR1 SGHTA and CDR2 FQGNSA. The CDR3 totals 13 residues. The germline V and J ends were trimmed by 5 bases and 4 bases, with 10 bases remaining between them. The full variable domain, in which reference TRBV7-2 and TRBJ2-3 provide the parts outside the CDR3, is GAGVSQSPSNKVTEKGKDVELRCDPISGHTALYWYRQSLGQGLEFLIYFQGNSAPDKSGLPSDRFSAERTGGSVSTLTIQRTQQEDSAVYLCASSPLVPDTQYFGPGTRLTVL.

This chain uses TRBV7-9 with TRBJ1-2; D ambiguous. This CDR3 spans 12 amino acids. Trimming shortened V by 10 bases and J by 1 base, and 10 bases separated the two germline ends. The V gene's germline CDR1 is SEHNR and CDR2 FQNEAQ (reference sequence). In DNA form, the CDR3 reads TGTGCCACCACGGCGCTTAACTATGGCTACACCTTC. It is translated as CATTALNYGYTF.

Regarding this clone: The identical CDR3 is also encoded by other nucleotide sequences in the sample. The genes are TRBV2 and TRBJ2-1; D call uncertain. The V gene lost 4 bases and the J gene lost 0 bases, with 7 bases spanning the gap. Germline values: CDR1 SNHLY, CDR2 FYNNEI. This CDR3 comprises 14 residues. CDR3 in amino acids: CASSAPSSYNEQFF. The DNA for the CDR3 is TGTGCCAGCAGTGCTCCCAGCTCCTACAATGAGCAGTTCTTC.

As to this clone: Other DNA sequences within the sample encode an identical CDR3. The chain employs TRBV19 and TRBJ2-1, with D uncertain. Trimming took 3 bases from V and 6 from J, leaving 3 bases between them. The length of the CDR3 is 11 residues. CDR1 and CDR2 (germline): LNHDA, SQIVND (reference sequence). The CDR3 sequence is CASSIFNEQFF. The CDR3 region has the DNA TGTGCCAGTAGTATTTTCAATGAGCAGTTCTTC. The entire variable domain, with the rest obtained from reference TRBV19 and TRBJ2-1, is as follows: DGGITQSPKYLFRKEGQNVTLSCEQNLNHDAMYWYRQDPGQGLRLIYYSQIVNDFQKGDIAEGYSVSREKKESFPLTVTSAQKNPTAFYLCASSIFNEQFFGPGTRLTVL.

The CDR3 nucleotides are TGTGCCAGCAAGAACGGGGGAAGATATGGCTACACCTTC. This sequence encodes CASKNGGRYGYTF. The chain joins TRBV6-4 to TRBJ1-2; D may be TRBD1 (5 bases). Germline V CDR1 and CDR2: MRHNA, SNTAGT. This CDR3 is 13 amino acids long. V shed 7 bases and J shed 5 bases, with 14 bases lying between them.

This chain joins TRBV4-3 and TRBJ2-1, with 16 bases aligning to TRBD2. CDR3 length: 16 residues. The germline V gene has CDR1 LGHNA and CDR2 YSLEER. Germline trimming cut 4 bases from V and 7 bases from J; bases unmatched to any gene: 4. The CDR3, as DNA: TGCGCCAGCAGCCGTCCGGGACTAGCGGGAGGGAATGAGCAGTTCTTC. As protein: CASSRPGLAGGNEQFF.

The J gene is TRBJ2-7, the V gene TRBV11-3; 14 nucleotides line up with TRBD2. Germline V gene lookup returns CDR1 SGHNT and CDR2 YENEEA. This CDR3 is 18 amino acids long. J gave up 0 bases and V 1 base, and 5 bases lay outside the gene matches. The CDR3: CASSLGRTSGRPSYEQYF. The DNA of the CDR3 is TGTGCCAGCAGCTTAGGTCGGACTAGCGGGAGGCCCTCCTACGAGCAGTACTTC.

The chain uses TRBV6-1 and TRBJ2-7; 7 bases align to TRBD2. J lost 2 bases, V lost 7 bases, and 8 bases had no gene match. In germline, CDR1 is MNHNS, CDR2 SASEGT. The CDR3 sequence is 14 residues long. The CDR3 bases are TGTGCCAGCACCGGACTAGACCGTACCTACGAGCAGTACTTC. As protein: CASTGLDRTYEQYF.

This rearrangement joins TRBV19 to TRBJ2-1; D unresolved. The CDR3 has 17 amino acids. Germline V gene sequence: CDR1 LNHDA, CDR2 SQIVND (reference sequence). The V end was cut by 3 bases, the J end by 6 bases, with 21 bases between. CDR3 nucleotide sequence: TGTGCCAGTAGTATCGAACTTCCTAACCCGCCTACCAATGAGCAGTTCTTC. Its translation is CASSIELPNPPTNEQFF.

Details on this clone: Other DNA sequences in the sample encode the same CDR3. The V call is TRBV27, the J call TRBJ1-1, with D unresolved. The V end was cut by 2 bases, the J end by 2 bases, with 6 bases between. Germline V lookup: CDR1 MNHEY, CDR2 SMNVEV (reference sequence). There are 13 residues in the CDR3. The CDR3 nucleotides are TGTGCCAGCAGTTTAGGTTCTAACACTGAAGCTTTCTTT. Translating it yields CASSLGSNTEAFF.

This chain joins TRBV5-5 and TRBJ2-7; no clear D. From germline, CDR1 is SGHKS and CDR2 YYEKEE (reference sequence). V was pared by 0 bases and J by 3 bases, with 10 bases between. The CDR3 is 14 residues long. Here the CDR3 DNA reads TGTGCCAGCAGCTTGGGAGGAGACTTCTACGAGCAGTACTTC. Residues: CASSLGGDFYEQYF. Full variable domain (remainder filled in from reference TRBV5-5 and TRBJ2-7): DAGVTQSPTHLIKTRGQQVTLRCSPISGHKSVSWYQQVLGQGPQFIFQYYEKEERGRGNFPDRFSARQFPNYSSELNVNALLLGDSALYLCASSLGGDFYEQYFGPGTRLTVT.

The chain links TRBV5-4 to TRBJ2-3; 11 bases fit TRBD2. Germline V gene data show CDR1 as SGHNT and CDR2 as YYREEE (reference sequence). This CDR3 region has 15 residues. V lost 3 bases to trimming and J lost 3 bases; unmatched junction nucleotides: 3. CDR3 sequence (DNA): TGTGCCAGCAGCTGGGGACTAGCGGAAACAGATACGCAGTATTTT. Translated, it gives CASSWGLAETDTQYF.

V usage is TRBV30 and J usage is TRBJ1-1; D unclear. This CDR3 has 13 residues. The germline gives CDR1 GTSNPN, CDR2 SVGIG (reference sequence). Trimming took 0 bases from V and 1 from J, leaving 6 bases between them. This CDR3 reads CAWSVVANTEAFF. Here the CDR3 DNA reads TGTGCCTGGAGTGTGGTAGCGAACACTGAAGCTTTCTTT. The whole variable domain, remainder taken from reference TRBV30 and TRBJ1-1, is SQTIHQWPATLVQPVGSPLSLECTVEGTSNPNLYWYRQAAGRGLQLLFYSVGIGQISSEVPQNLSASRPQDRQFILSSKKLLLSDSGFYLCAWSVVANTEAFFGQGTRLTVV.

V is TRBV28 and J is TRBJ2-4; D remains unclear. V lost 5 bases and J 1 base, leaving 3 bases between the germline ends. CDR3 size: 12 residues. Germline V gene lookup returns CDR1 MDHEN and CDR2 SYDVKM. The CDR3 DNA sequence: TGTGCCAGCAGTCCCGCCAAAAACATTCAGTACTTC. Amino acids: CASSPAKNIQYF.

The chain has TRBV2 and TRBJ2-2; TRBD1 is a possible D gene (5 bases). CDR1 SNHLY and CDR2 FYNNEI come from the germline V gene. Trimming cost V 4 bases and J 1 base, with 10 bases left between them. The CDR3 has 15 amino acids. The CDR3 here is CASSGQLQNTGELFF. The CDR3, as DNA: TGTGCCAGCAGTGGACAGCTACAGAACACCGGGGAGCTGTTTTTT.

This clone appeared once. The V gene is TRBV6-5, the J gene TRBJ2-1; D gene uncertain. Germline loops: CDR1 MNHEY, CDR2 SVGAGI. Trimming took off 7 bases at V and 6 bases at J, with 13 bases between the two ends. The CDR3 runs 13 residues. CDR3 region: CASIGKGGNEQFF. The CDR3 nucleotides are TGTGCCAGCATTGGAAAGGGTGGCAATGAGCAGTTCTTC.

The chain has TRBV7-9 and TRBJ2-5, with 13 bases fitting TRBD2. Germline values: CDR1 SEHNR, CDR2 FQNEAQ (reference sequence). This CDR3 is built from 18 residues. V trimming: 1 base; J trimming: 4 bases; junction bases outside the gene matches: 9. CDR3 bases: TGTGCCAGCAGCTTAGATTTCGGACTAGCGGGAGATTTAGAGACCCAGTACTTC. The encoded protein is CASSLDFGLAGDLETQYF.

This chain uses TRBV6-6 with TRBJ2-3; 8 bases fit TRBD2. The CDR3 is made up of 13 amino acids. From germline, CDR1 is MNHNY and CDR2 SVGAGI (reference sequence). Trimming at V came to 7 bases and at J to 3 bases, leaving 3 bases not matched to a gene. CDR3 sequence reads: CASKGLATDTQYF. The CDR3, as DNA: TGTGCCAGCAAAGGACTAGCAACAGATACGCAGTATTTT.

V and J are TRBV2 and TRBJ2-6; TRBD2 matches 7 bases. The length of the CDR3 is 17 residues. Germline V CDR1 and CDR2: SNHLY, FYNNEI. V was clipped by 8 bases and J by 0 bases; unmatched bases: 10. The CDR3 DNA sequence: TGTGCCAGCGTTGGGAGGGGCAGCGACTCTGGGGCCAACGTCCTGACTTTC. Residues: CASVGRGSDSGANVLTF.

Comment on this clone: Compared with germline, one end of the junction differs, possibly owing to a read error. This chain connects TRBV7-7 to TRBJ2-3; 11 nucleotides agree with TRBD2. This CDR3 has 16 amino acids. Germline V lookup: CDR1 SSHAT, CDR2 FNYEAQ (reference sequence). The CDR3 here is CASSLASGGNTDTQYF. For the CDR3, the DNA is TGTGCTAGCAGCTTAGCTAGCGGGGGGAACACAGATACGCAGTATTTT.

In the case of this clone: The sample carries other DNA sequences with the same CDR3. V is TRBV30 and J is TRBJ2-7, with D possibly TRBD2 on 6 matching bases. V lost 0 bases, J lost 5 bases, and 11 bases lay in between. CDR1 GTSNPN and CDR2 SVGIG come from the germline V gene (reference sequence). The length of the CDR3 is 13 residues. This CDR3 is CAWSVLWGDEQYF. CDR3 DNA: TGTGCCTGGAGTGTCCTATGGGGGGACGAGCAGTACTTC.

As for this clone: At one end, the junction sequence differs from germline, possibly due to a read error. This sequence joins TRBV4-1 and TRBJ1-1; D remains ambiguous. CDR3 length equals 14 residues. Germline V gene lookup returns CDR1 MGHRA and CDR2 YSYEKL. The CDR3 DNA is TGCGCCAGCAGCCAAGGTTACGCGAACTCTGAAGCTTTCTTT. Translated: CASSQGYANSEAFF.

V gene TRBV27 combines with J gene TRBJ2-1, with no clear D. Germline V gene lookup returns CDR1 MNHEY and CDR2 SMNVEV (reference sequence). The CDR3 is 16 residues long. V dropped 1 base and J dropped 5 bases, with 15 bases sitting between them. The CDR3 region is CASSLLKNSWDNEQFF. In DNA, the CDR3 is TGTGCCAGCAGTTTATTGAAGAATAGCTGGGACAATGAGCAGTTCTTC.

V usage is TRBV18 and J usage is TRBJ2-1, with D hard to call. Germline CDR1 reads KGHSH; CDR2 reads LQKENI. CDR3 length: 16 amino acids. Trimming pared 0 bases from V and 4 bases from J, leaving 13 bases between. The CDR3 reads CASSPPRAPVYNEQFF. Written as DNA, the CDR3 is TGTGCCAGCTCACCACCCCGGGCCCCCGTATACAATGAGCAGTTCTTC.

Comments on this clone: One end of the junction is discordant with germline, which a read error may explain. The gene calls are TRBV6-1 and TRBJ2-7, with D maybe TRBD1 (6 bases). The CDR3 is made up of 14 amino acids. The germline V gene has CDR1 MNHNS and CDR2 SASEGT. The CDR3, as DNA: TGTGCCAGCAGGGAAGCAGGGGTCTTCTACGAGCAGTACTTC. Amino acid sequence: CASREAGVFYEQYF.